What follows are 30 T cell receptor beta chains derived from one specimen sequenced in a study of T cells in Graves' hyperthyroidism and ophthalmopathy. Researchers amplified the TCR beta CDR3 regions from RNA transcripts. An initial round of RT-PCR targeting the TCR CDR3 relied on the HTBI primer set. TCRdb independently ran MiXCR on the multiplex PCR reads; one entry per CDR3 protein. This sample has a few hundred thousand distinct CDR3 sequences, with about 15% found just once. The sample comprised blood. These receptors were taken from a woman aged 18-29 years with Graves' hyperthyroidism.

The rearrangement uses TRBV14 and TRBJ1-6; 7 nucleotides line up with TRBD1. Per germline, CDR1 SGHDN and CDR2 FVKESK. This CDR3 is 15 amino acids long. V was clipped by 4 bases and J by 10 bases; unmatched bases: 10. CDR3 bases: TGTGCCAGCAGCCTAGGAGGGGGCGCGGGATCACCCCTCCACTTT. Protein: CASSLGGGAGSPLHF. Full variable domain (outside the CDR3, taken from reference TRBV14 and TRBJ1-6): EAGVTQFPSHSVIEKGQTVTLRCDPISGHDNLYWYRRVMGKEIKFLLHFVKESKQDESGMPNNRFLAERTGGTYSTLKVQPAELEDSGVYFCASSLGGGAGSPLHFGNGTRLTVT.

In its sample, this clonotype was seen many times. The rearrangement links TRBV28 to TRBJ2-5; 13 positions match TRBD2. Looked up from germline, CDR1 is MDHEN and CDR2 is SYDVKM. V gave up 3 bases and J gave up 5 bases; unmatched junction bases: 6. The CDR3 is 16 residues long. The CDR3 here is CASSLTSGRSEETQYF. In DNA form, the CDR3 reads TGTGCCAGCAGTTTGACTAGCGGGAGGTCGGAGGAGACCCAGTACTTC.

This clonotype was seen at least ten times. This chain joins TRBV6-1 and TRBJ2-5; 9 bases are a match to TRBD2. There are 13 residues in the CDR3. V gave up 6 bases and J gave up 3 bases; unmatched junction bases: 2. CDR1 and CDR2 from the germline V gene are MNHNS and SASEGT. CDR3 in amino acids: CASSPSGEETQYF. The CDR3 region has the DNA TGTGCCAGCAGCCCTAGCGGGGAAGAGACCCAGTACTTC.

Notes on this clonotype: Given a much more abundant clone one base away, this may be a read error. V is TRBV2 and J is TRBJ1-4, with 9 bases lining up with TRBD1. Germline V gives CDR1 SNHLY, CDR2 FYNNEI. The CDR3 extends over 14 amino acids. The CDR3 DNA follows: TGTGTCAGCGGCGGACAGGGGATTAATGAAAAACTGTTTTTT. It codes for CVSGGQGINEKLFF. Drawing the rest from reference TRBV2 and TRBJ1-4, the complete variable domain is EPEVTQTPSHQVTQMGQEVILRCVPISNHLYFYWYRQILGQKVEFLVSFYNNEISEKSEIFDDQFSVERPDGSNFTLKIRSTKLEDSAMYFCVSGGQGINEKLFFGSGTQLSVL.

This clonotype has at least ten counts. The junction and the germline gene differ at one end; a read error may be behind it. The chain uses TRBV18 and TRBJ1-1, with no clear D. The CDR3 is 13 amino acids. Looked up from germline, CDR1 is KGHSH and CDR2 is LQKENI. In nucleotides, the CDR3 is TGCGCCAGCAGCCCCCGGGGAAACACTGAAGCTTTCTTT. Its protein product is CASSPRGNTEAFF. Combining the CDR3 with reference TRBV18 and TRBJ1-1 gives the whole variable domain NAGVMQNPRHLVRRRGQEARLRCSPMKGHSHVYWYRQLPEEGLKFMVYLQKENIIDESGMPKERFSAEFPKEGPSILRIQQVVRGDSAAYFCASSPRGNTEAFFGQGTRLTVV.

A few counts support this clonotype. The chain combines TRBV6-1 with TRBJ1-2, with D possibly TRBD1 on 6 matching bases. The CDR3 runs 17 residues. Trimming shortened V by 4 bases and J by 2 bases, and 20 bases separated the two germline ends. Germline V lookup: CDR1 MNHNS, CDR2 SASEGT. The CDR3 nucleotides are TGTGCCAGCAGTGCTTACGGGGGCCCCGCCACCAACTATGGCTACACCTTC. Its translation is CASSAYGGPATNYGYTF.

This clonotype was detected ten times or more. The CDR3 DNA sequence: TGTGCCAGCAGGGAGACAGGGTACCAAGAGACCCAGTACTTC. This gives the protein CASRETGYQETQYF. The chain employs TRBV2 and TRBJ2-5, with 7 bases lining up with TRBD1. After removal of 6 bases from V and 0 bases from J, the junction contained 4 bases not matched to a gene. This CDR3 has 14 residues. CDR1 SNHLY and CDR2 FYNNEI come from the germline V gene.

This clonotype was observed at least ten times. The rearrangement uses TRBV3-1 and TRBJ2-7; D assignment may be TRBD1 or TRBD2 (5 bases each). CDR1 and CDR2 (germline): LGHDT, YNNKEL (reference sequence). V gave up 0 bases and J gave up 1 base, with 13 bases separating them. This CDR3 has 16 amino acids. This chain's CDR3 is CASSQDQGPLSYEQYF. The CDR3 nucleotides read TGTGCCAGCAGCCAAGATCAGGGACCGTTATCCTACGAGCAGTACTTC.

V is TRBV11-2 and J is TRBJ2-1, with TRBD2 identical over 9 bases. The CDR3 has 16 residues. The V and J ends lost 2 bases and 10 bases, in that order; junction bases with no gene match: 12. CDR1 SGHAT and CDR2 FQNNGV come from the germline V gene. The CDR3 DNA follows: TGTGCCAGCAGCTTAAGGGGTGCGGGAGGGCCCGGGGAGCAGTTCTTC. This translates into CASSLRGAGGPGEQFF.

This clonotype was seen many times. This chain uses TRBV18 with TRBJ1-5; the D is unclear. The CDR3 has 13 residues. The germline gives CDR1 KGHSH, CDR2 LQKENI. The V gene lost 7 bases and the J gene lost 5 bases, with 12 bases spanning the gap. In nucleotides, the CDR3 is TGTGCCAGCTTTTCCAACGAGGATCAGCCCCAGCATTTT. Its translation: CASFSNEDQPQHF. Full variable domain (missing parts from reference TRBV18 and TRBJ1-5): NAGVMQNPRHLVRRRGQEARLRCSPMKGHSHVYWYRQLPEEGLKFMVYLQKENIIDESGMPKERFSAEFPKEGPSILRIQQVVRGDSAAYFCASFSNEDQPQHFGDGTRLSIL.

This clonotype was counted ten times or more. The chain combines TRBV20-1 with TRBJ1-2; D perhaps matches TRBD1 (6 bases). Deletions cut 5 bases from V and 0 bases from J, with 10 bases between. Germline-derived CDR1 and CDR2 are DFQATT and SNEGSKA (reference sequence). The CDR3 length is 13 residues. In DNA form, the CDR3 reads TGCAGTGCTCGGCAGGGGACTAACTATGGCTACACCTTC. As protein: CSARQGTNYGYTF.

The chain employs TRBV5-5 and TRBJ1-4, with no clear D. Deletions cut 4 bases from V and 5 bases from J, with 12 bases between. The CDR3 contains 14 residues. CDR1 and CDR2 (germline): SGHKS, YYEKEE (reference sequence). CDR3 sequence (DNA): TGTGCCAGCAGCGAGAGGGAGTCGAATGAAAAACTGTTTTTT. Its translation: CASSERESNEKLFF.

The V and J genes are TRBV4-2 and TRBJ2-5; 8 nucleotides match TRBD2. Germline V gives CDR1 LGHNA, CDR2 YNFKEQ. The CDR3 loop spans 16 amino acids. V lost 3 bases, J lost 5 bases, and 11 bases stayed unmatched. CDR3 sequence reads: CASSHSKREGWETQYF. CDR3 sequence (DNA): TGTGCCAGCAGCCACTCCAAACGGGAGGGGTGGGAGACCCAGTACTTC.

This clonotype was counted once. The rearrangement uses TRBV3-1 and TRBJ1-1; D might be TRBD1 (5 bases). The CDR3 totals 15 residues. Between the trimmed V and J ends, which lost 7 bases and 0 bases, there was a span of 15 bases. In germline, CDR1 is LGHDT, CDR2 YNNKEL (reference sequence). Here the CDR3 DNA reads TGTGCCAGCACTATTAGGGGTAGTATGAACACTGAAGCTTTCTTT. It encodes CASTIRGSMNTEAFF.

This clonotype has at least ten counts. V and J are TRBV4-1 and TRBJ1-2; tentatively, D is TRBD1 (6 bases). With 0 bases removed from V and 6 bases from J, the gap between germline ends came to 14 bases. This CDR3 is 15 amino acids long. Germline V CDR1 and CDR2: MGHRA, YSYEKL. The CDR3 here is CASSQDIRGKDGYTF. For the CDR3, the DNA is TGCGCCAGCAGCCAAGATATCAGGGGTAAAGATGGCTACACCTTC.

J is TRBJ2-1 and V is TRBV20-1, with 8 bases aligning to TRBD1. Germline V lookup: CDR1 DFQATT, CDR2 SNEGSKA (reference sequence). This CDR3 has 13 amino acids. Losses at the gene ends were 6 bases for V and 8 bases for J; bases not matched to a gene: 9. The CDR3 here is CSAADRVVHEQFF. The CDR3 DNA reads TGCAGTGCCGCGGACAGGGTGGTTCATGAGCAGTTCTTC.

The J gene is TRBJ2-1, the V gene TRBV19, with 13 bases that match TRBD2. V lost 7 bases, J lost 4 bases, and 10 bases stayed unmatched. The CDR3 is 17 amino acids. Germline V gene sequence: CDR1 LNHDA, CDR2 SQIVND (reference sequence). The CDR3 region has the DNA TGTGCCAGTACCCCAGGGACTAGCGGGAAGAGGTACAATGAGCAGTTCTTC. Its translation: CASTPGTSGKRYNEQFF.

This clonotype was counted only a few times. The V gene is TRBV6-2 or TRBV6-3, the J gene TRBJ2-5, with a tentative D call TRBD2 (6 bases). The CDR3 runs to 15 residues. Trimming cost V 10 bases and J 5 bases, with 23 bases left between them. In germline, CDR1 is MNHEY, CDR2 SVGEGT. Here the CDR3 reads CATERRRGGGETQYF. CDR3 in DNA: TGTGCCACCGAGAGAAGAAGGGGAGGAGGGGAGACCCAGTACTTC.

This clonotype was counted at least ten times. The chain has TRBV3-1 and TRBJ2-7, with D maybe TRBD2 (6 bases). Looked up from germline, CDR1 is LGHDT and CDR2 is YNNKEL (reference sequence). Trimming took off 1 base at V and 4 bases at J, with 14 bases between the two ends. The CDR3 length is 15 residues. CDR3 loop: CASSQGRRGLYEQYF. Written as DNA, the CDR3 is TGTGCCAGCAGCCAAGGTCGGAGGGGCTTGTACGAGCAGTACTTC.

V is TRBV6-1 and J is TRBJ2-7; D remains unclear. V was shortened by 4 bases and J by 6 bases, with 7 bases between the two germline ends. Germline lookup yields CDR1 MNHNS and CDR2 SASEGT. CDR3 length: 11 amino acids. The CDR3 nucleotides read TGTGCCAGCAGTGGACTGAGCGAGCAGTACTTC. Translating it yields CASSGLSEQYF.

This clonotype was counted at least ten times. V usage is TRBV7-8 and J usage is TRBJ1-2; maybe TRBD1 (5 bases). The CDR3 runs to 15 residues. Germline V gives CDR1 SGHVS, CDR2 FQNEAQ. V lost 2 bases and J lost 6, with 16 bases in between. CDR3 loop: CASSLNGVGGDGYTF. As DNA, the CDR3 is TGTGCCAGCAGCTTAAACGGGGTGGGGGGGGATGGCTACACCTTC.

The chain is built from TRBV4-2 and TRBJ1-2, with D perhaps matching TRBD1 (6 bases). V lost 3 bases to trimming and J lost 5 bases, with 13 bases between them. CDR3 length equals 14 residues. Germline V gives CDR1 LGHNA, CDR2 YNFKEQ. The CDR3 protein is CASSQVGQQYGYTF. As DNA, the CDR3 is TGTGCCAGCAGCCAGGTAGGACAGCAATATGGCTACACCTTC.

This clonotype was observed once. The chain employs TRBV2 and TRBJ2-5; tentatively, D is TRBD2 (6 bases). The germline V and J ends were trimmed by 5 bases and 3 bases, with 13 bases remaining between them. The V gene's germline CDR1 is SNHLY and CDR2 FYNNEI. This CDR3 has 14 amino acids. CDR3 in amino acids: CASSYGTGEETQYF. DNA of the CDR3: TGTGCCAGCAGTTACGGGACTGGCGAAGAGACCCAGTACTTC.

This clonotype occurred many times. With a much larger clone just one base away, this may be a read error. This chain's CDR3 is CASKQGNYGYTF. CDR3 sequence (DNA): TGTGCCAGCAAACAGGGGAACTATGGCTACACCTTC. This rearrangement joins TRBV6-1 to TRBJ1-2; 7 positions match TRBD1. The CDR3 consists of 12 residues. V lost 7 bases and J lost 2; bases outside the gene matches: 1. The germline V gene has CDR1 MNHNS and CDR2 SASEGT.

This clonotype has more than one count but fewer than ten. V gene TRBV5-6 combines with J gene TRBJ2-1, with D possibly TRBD2 on 6 matching bases. The CDR3 runs 18 residues. The ends were cut back, 0 bases at V and 0 bases at J, with 16 bases in the middle. Germline CDR1 is SGHDT and CDR2 is YYEEEE. The CDR3 bases are TGTGCCAGCAGCTTGGGGGAGGTTGGCGGATTCTCCTACAATGAGCAGTTCTTC. Translating gives CASSLGEVGGFSYNEQFF.

In its sample, this clonotype was seen a few times. One base away lies a much larger clone, so this may be a sequencing read error. This chain uses TRBV20-1 with TRBJ2-3; D may correspond to TRBD1 or TRBD2 (5 bases each). The CDR3 totals 13 residues. Germline CDR1 and CDR2: DFQATT and SNEGSKA (reference sequence). Trimming pared 5 bases from V and 1 base from J, leaving 10 bases between. CDR3 in amino acids: CSAARDRTDTQYF. The CDR3 region has the DNA TGCAGTGCTGCTCGGGACCGCACAGATACGCAGTATTTT.

This clonotype was seen at least ten times. The J gene is TRBJ2-1, the V gene TRBV5-1, with 8 bases matching TRBD2. The CDR3 runs 16 residues. Germline loops: CDR1 SGHRS, CDR2 YFSETQ. The V gene end was trimmed by 2 bases and the J gene end by 4 bases; junction bases not matched to a gene: 8. This chain's CDR3 is CASSFGGGMKYNEQFF. Here the CDR3 DNA reads TGCGCCAGCAGCTTTGGCGGGGGGATGAAATACAATGAGCAGTTCTTC.

There are many counts of this clonotype. This chain joins TRBV6-1 and TRBJ2-1; TRBD2 agrees at 9 bases. The V gene end was trimmed by 5 bases and the J gene end by 2 bases; junction bases not matched to a gene: 4. The CDR3 has 15 amino acids. Looked up from germline, CDR1 is MNHNS and CDR2 is SASEGT. The CDR3 here is CASSPQRGAYNEQFF. The CDR3 DNA reads TGTGCCAGCAGTCCTCAGCGGGGGGCCTACAATGAGCAGTTCTTC.

Of note for this clonotype: A much larger clonotype is one base distant, so this may be a read error. The chain combines TRBV7-3 with TRBJ2-4; TRBD1 or TRBD2 may be the D gene (5 bases each). This CDR3 is 14 amino acids long. V was clipped by 1 base and J by 2 bases, with 6 bases between them. CDR1 SGHTA and CDR2 FQGTGA come from the germline V gene. CDR3 region: CASSLRGTKNIQYF. The CDR3 nucleotides are TGTGCCAGCAGCTTAAGGGGGACCAAAAACATTCAGTACTTC.

The chain recombines TRBV5-1 with TRBJ1-1; TRBD1 agrees at 7 bases. Germline CDR1 reads SGHRS; CDR2 reads YFSETQ. This CDR3 spans 15 amino acids. V lost 0 bases to trimming and J lost 9 bases; unmatched junction nucleotides: 11. CDR3 in DNA: TGCGCCAGCAGCTTGGGTAGGGACAGCTGGACTAAAGCTTTCTTT. Translating gives CASSLGRDSWTKAFF.